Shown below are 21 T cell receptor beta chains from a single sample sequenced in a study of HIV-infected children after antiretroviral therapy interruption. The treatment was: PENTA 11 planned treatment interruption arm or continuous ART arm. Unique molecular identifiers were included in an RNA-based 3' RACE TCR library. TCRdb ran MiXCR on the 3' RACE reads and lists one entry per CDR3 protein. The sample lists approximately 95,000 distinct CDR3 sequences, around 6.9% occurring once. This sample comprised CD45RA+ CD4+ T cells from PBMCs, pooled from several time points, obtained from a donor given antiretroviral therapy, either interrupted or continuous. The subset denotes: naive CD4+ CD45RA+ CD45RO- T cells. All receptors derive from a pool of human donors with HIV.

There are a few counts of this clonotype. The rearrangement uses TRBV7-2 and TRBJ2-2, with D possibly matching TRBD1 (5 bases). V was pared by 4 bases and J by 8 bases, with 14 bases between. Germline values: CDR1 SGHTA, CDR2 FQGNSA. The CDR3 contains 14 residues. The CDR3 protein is CASSSGPRVGELFF. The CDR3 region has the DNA TGTGCCAGCAGCTCCGGTCCCAGGGTTGGGGAGCTGTTTTTT.

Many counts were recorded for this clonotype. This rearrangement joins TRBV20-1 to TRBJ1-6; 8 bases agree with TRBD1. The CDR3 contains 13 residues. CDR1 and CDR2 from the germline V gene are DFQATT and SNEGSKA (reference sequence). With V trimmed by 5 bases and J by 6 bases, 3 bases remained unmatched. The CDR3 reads CSALDRGNSPLHF. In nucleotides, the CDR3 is TGCAGTGCTCTTGACAGGGGTAATTCACCCCTCCACTTT.

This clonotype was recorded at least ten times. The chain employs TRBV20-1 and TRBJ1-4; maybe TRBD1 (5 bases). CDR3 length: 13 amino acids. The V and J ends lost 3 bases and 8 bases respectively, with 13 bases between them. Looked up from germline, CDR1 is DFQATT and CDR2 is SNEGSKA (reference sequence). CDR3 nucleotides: TGCAGTGCTAGTGGCCAGGGAAACGAAAAACTGTTTTTT. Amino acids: CSASGQGNEKLFF.

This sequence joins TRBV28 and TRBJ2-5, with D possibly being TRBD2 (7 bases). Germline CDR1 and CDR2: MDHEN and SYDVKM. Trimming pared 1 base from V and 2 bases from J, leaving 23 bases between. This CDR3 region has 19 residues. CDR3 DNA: TGTGCCAGCAGTTTATTCGGGGGCGTCAACGGGGGGCTTCAAGAGACCCAGTACTTC. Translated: CASSLFGGVNGGLQETQYF.

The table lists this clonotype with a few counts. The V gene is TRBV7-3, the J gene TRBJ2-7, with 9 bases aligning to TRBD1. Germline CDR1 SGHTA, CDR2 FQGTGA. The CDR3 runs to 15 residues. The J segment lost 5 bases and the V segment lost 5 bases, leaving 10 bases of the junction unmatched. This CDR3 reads CASSVDRGSRNEQYF. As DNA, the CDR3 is TGTGCCAGCAGCGTCGACAGGGGGAGCAGGAACGAGCAGTACTTC.

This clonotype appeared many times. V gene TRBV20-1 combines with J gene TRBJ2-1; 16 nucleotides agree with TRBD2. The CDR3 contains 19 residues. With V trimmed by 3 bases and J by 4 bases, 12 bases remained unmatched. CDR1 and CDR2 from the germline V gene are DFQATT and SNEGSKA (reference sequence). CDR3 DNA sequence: TGCAGTGCTAGCAAATCAGCCGGGACTAGCGGGGGGGCTTACAATGAGCAGTTCTTC. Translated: CSASKSAGTSGGAYNEQFF.

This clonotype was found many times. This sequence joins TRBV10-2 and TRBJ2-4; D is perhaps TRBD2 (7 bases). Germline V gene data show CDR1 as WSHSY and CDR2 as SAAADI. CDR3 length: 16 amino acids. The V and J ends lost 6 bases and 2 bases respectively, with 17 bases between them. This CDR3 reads CASRPTGRVTKNIQYF. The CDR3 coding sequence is TGCGCCAGCAGACCTACAGGGAGGGTGACCAAAAACATTCAGTACTTC.

This CDR3 reads CASTNPGQGYNEQFF. The CDR3 bases are TGTGCCAGCACCAACCCGGGACAGGGCTACAATGAGCAGTTCTTC. The chain recombines TRBV28 with TRBJ2-1; 9 bases are shared with TRBD1. The CDR3 sequence is 15 residues long. J lost 3 bases, V lost 7 bases, and 7 bases had no gene match. Germline V gene lookup returns CDR1 MDHEN and CDR2 SYDVKM. Full variable domain (outside the CDR3, taken from reference TRBV28 and TRBJ2-1): DVKVTQSSRYLVKRTGEKVFLECVQDMDHENMFWYRQDPGLGLRLIYFSYDVKMKEKGDIPEGYSVSREKKERFSLILESASTNQTSMYLCASTNPGQGYNEQFFGPGTRLTVL.

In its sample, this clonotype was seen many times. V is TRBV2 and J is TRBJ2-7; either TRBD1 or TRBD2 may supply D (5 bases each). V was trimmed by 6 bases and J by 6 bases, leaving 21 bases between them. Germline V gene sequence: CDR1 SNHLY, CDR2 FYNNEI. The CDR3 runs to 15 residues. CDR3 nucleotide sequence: TGTGCCAGCAGCTCCGGGACGGTACTCGGTGCCGAGCAGTACTTC. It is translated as CASSSGTVLGAEQYF.

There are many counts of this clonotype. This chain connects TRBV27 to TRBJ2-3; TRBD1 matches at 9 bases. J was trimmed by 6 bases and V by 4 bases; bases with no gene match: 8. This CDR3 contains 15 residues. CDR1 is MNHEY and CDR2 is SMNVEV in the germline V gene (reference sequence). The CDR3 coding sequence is TGTGCCAGCAGTTCCTGGGGGACAGGGAAGGATACGCAGTATTTT. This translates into CASSSWGTGKDTQYF.

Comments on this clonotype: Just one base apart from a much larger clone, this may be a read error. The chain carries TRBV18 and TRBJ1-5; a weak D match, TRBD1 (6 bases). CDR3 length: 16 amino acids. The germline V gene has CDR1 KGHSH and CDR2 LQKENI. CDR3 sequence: CASSPRSGVSSQPQHF. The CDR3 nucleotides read TGTGCCAGCTCACCACGTTCAGGGGTTAGCAGTCAGCCCCAGCATTTT.

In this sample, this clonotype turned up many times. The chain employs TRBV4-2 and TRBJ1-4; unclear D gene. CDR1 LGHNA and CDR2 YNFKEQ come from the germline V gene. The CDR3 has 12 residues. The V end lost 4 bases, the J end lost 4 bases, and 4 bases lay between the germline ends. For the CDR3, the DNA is TGTGCCAGCAGCCCATTTAATGAAAAACTGTTTTTT. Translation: CASSPFNEKLFF.

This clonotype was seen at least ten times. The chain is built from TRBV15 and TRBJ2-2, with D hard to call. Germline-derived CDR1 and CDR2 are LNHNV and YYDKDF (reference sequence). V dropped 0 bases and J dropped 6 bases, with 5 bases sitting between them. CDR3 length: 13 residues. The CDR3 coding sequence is TGTGCCACCAGCAGAGATTGGTCCGGGGAGCTGTTTTTT. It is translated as CATSRDWSGELFF.

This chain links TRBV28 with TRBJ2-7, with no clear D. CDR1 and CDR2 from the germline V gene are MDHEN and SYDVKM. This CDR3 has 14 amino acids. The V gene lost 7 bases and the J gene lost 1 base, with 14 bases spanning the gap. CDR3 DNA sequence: TGTGCCAGCATAGGACCAATAAATTCCTACGAGCAGTACTTC. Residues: CASIGPINSYEQYF.

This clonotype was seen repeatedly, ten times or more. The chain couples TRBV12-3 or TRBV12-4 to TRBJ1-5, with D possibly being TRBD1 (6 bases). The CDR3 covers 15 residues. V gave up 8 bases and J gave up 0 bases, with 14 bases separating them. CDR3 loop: CASHGGTFSNQPQHF. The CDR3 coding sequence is TGTGCCAGCCATGGGGGGACATTTAGCAATCAGCCCCAGCATTTT.

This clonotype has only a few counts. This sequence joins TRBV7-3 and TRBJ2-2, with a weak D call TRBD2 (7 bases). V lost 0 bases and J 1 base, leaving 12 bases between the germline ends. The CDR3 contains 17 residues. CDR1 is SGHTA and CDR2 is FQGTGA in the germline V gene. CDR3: CASSLTWGGRNTGELFF. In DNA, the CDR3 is TGTGCCAGCAGCTTAACGTGGGGGGGCCGGAACACCGGGGAGCTGTTTTTT.

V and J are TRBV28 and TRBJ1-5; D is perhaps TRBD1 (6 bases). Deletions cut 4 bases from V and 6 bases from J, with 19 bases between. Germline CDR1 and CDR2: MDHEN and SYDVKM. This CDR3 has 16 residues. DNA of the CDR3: TGTGCCAGCAGTTCGCGAGGGGGGCGCAGCGGTCAGCCCCAGCATTTT. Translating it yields CASSSRGGRSGQPQHF.

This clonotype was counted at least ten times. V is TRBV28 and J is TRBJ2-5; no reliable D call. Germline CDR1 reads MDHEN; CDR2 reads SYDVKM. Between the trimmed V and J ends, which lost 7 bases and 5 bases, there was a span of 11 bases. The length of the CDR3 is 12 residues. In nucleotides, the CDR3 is TGTGCCAGCACCCGGACCCCCGAGACCCAGTACTTC. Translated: CASTRTPETQYF.

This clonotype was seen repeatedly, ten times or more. The CDR3 DNA is TGCGCCAGCAGCTTCATCTCAACTAATGAAAAACTGTTTTTT. Encoded protein: CASSFISTNEKLFF. This chain joins TRBV5-1 and TRBJ1-4; D gene uncertain. Per germline, CDR1 SGHRS and CDR2 YFSETQ. Trimming stripped 2 bases from V and 0 bases from J, with 5 bases between. The CDR3 consists of 14 residues.

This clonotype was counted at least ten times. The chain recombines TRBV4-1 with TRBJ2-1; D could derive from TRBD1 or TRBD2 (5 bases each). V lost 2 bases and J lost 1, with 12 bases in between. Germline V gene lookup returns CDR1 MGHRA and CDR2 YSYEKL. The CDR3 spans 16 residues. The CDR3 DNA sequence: TGCGCCAGCAGCCAACCCGGGACGGCGTCCTACAATGAGCAGTTCTTC. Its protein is CASSQPGTASYNEQFF.

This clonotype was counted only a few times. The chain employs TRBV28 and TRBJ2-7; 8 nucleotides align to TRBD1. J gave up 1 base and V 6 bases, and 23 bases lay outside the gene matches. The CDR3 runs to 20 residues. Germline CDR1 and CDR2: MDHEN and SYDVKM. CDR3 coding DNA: TGTGCCAGCAGGGACAGGGAATGGGGTCGCCCCACTCGTAAATCCTACGAGCAGTACTTC. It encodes CASRDREWGRPTRKSYEQYF. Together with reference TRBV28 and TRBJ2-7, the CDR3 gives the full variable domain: DVKVTQSSRYLVKRTGEKVFLECVQDMDHENMFWYRQDPGLGLRLIYFSYDVKMKEKGDIPEGYSVSREKKERFSLILESASTNQTSMYLCASRDREWGRPTRKSYEQYFGPGTRLTVT.